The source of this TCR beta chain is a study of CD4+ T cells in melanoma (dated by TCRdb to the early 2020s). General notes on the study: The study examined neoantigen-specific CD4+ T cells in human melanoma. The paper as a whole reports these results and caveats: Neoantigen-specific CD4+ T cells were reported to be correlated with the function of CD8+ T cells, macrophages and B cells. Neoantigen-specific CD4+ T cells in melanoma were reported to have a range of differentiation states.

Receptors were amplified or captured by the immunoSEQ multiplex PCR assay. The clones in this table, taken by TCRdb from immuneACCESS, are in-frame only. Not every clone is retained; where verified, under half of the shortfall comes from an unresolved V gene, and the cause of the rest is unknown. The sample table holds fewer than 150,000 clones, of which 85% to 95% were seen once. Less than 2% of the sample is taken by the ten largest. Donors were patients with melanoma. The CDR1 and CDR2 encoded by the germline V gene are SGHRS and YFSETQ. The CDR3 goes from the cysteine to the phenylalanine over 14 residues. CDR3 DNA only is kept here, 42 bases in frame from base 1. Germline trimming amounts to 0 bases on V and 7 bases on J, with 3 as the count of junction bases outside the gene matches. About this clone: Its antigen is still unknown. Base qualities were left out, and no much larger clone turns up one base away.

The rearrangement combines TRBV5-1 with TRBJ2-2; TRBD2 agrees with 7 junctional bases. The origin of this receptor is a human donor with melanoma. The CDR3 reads CASSLDPGGGELFF. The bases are TGCGCCAGCAGCTTGGATCCGGGGGGCGGGGAGCTGTTTTTT.